These 21 T cell receptor beta chains were sequenced from one sample in a study of CD8+CD57+ T cells in acquired aplastic anemia. An expansion of CD8+CD57+ cells by flow cytometry had been shown in patients chosen for sequencing. Genomic DNA, the template, was used for profiling of the TCR beta VDJ and CDR3. TCRdb independently ran MiXCR on the reads; one entry per CDR3 protein. The sample has roughly 160,000 distinct CDR3 sequences, roughly two thirds seen once; the top ten hold 45% to 60%. Specimen: sorted CD4+, CD8+, or CD8+CD57+ T cells (not recorded which) from PBMCs. The origin of the receptors is a human donor with aplastic anemia.

J is TRBJ1-4 and V is TRBV7-9; D is ambiguous. Per germline, CDR1 SEHNR and CDR2 FQNEAQ (reference sequence). The CDR3 loop spans 12 amino acids. V dropped 4 bases and J dropped 5 bases, with 5 bases sitting between them. CDR3 sequence (DNA): TGTGCCAGCAGCTACAAGAATGAAAAACTGTTTTTT. Translating gives CASSYKNEKLFF.

The genes are TRBV29-1 and TRBJ1-1; D gene unclear. The V gene's germline CDR1 is SQVTM and CDR2 ANQGSEA. With 1 base removed from V and 1 base from J, the gap between germline ends came to 7 bases. CDR3 length: 13 residues. CDR3: CSVEVSGNTEAFF. CDR3 bases: TGCAGCGTTGAAGTATCCGGGAACACTGAAGCTTTCTTT.

This clonotype came up once. The chain uses TRBV14 and TRBJ2-5; D not resolved. The V gene lost 1 base and the J gene lost 5 bases, with 8 bases spanning the gap. The CDR3 has 13 residues. The germline CDR1 and CDR2 sequences are SGHDN and FVKESK. CDR3 sequence: CASSQAGRETQYF. The CDR3 DNA reads as TGTGCCAGCAGCCAAGCGGGCAGGGAGACCCAGTACTTC.

The rearrangement uses TRBV15 and TRBJ1-1; perhaps TRBD1 as D (5 bases). The V gene lost 1 base and the J gene lost 2 bases, with 14 bases spanning the gap. The CDR3 has 16 residues. Germline CDR1 is LNHNV and CDR2 is YYDKDF (reference sequence). For the CDR3, the DNA is TGTGCCACCAGCAGAGCGTTCGGGACCGCAAACACTGAAGCTTTCTTT. It codes for CATSRAFGTANTEAFF. The variable domain in full, completed from reference TRBV15 and TRBJ1-1, reads DAMVIQNPRYQVTQFGKPVTLSCSQTLNHNVMYWYQQKSSQAPKLLFHYYDKDFNNEADTPDNFQSRRPNTSFCFLDIRSPGLGDTAMYLCATSRAFGTANTEAFFGQGTRLTVV.

The V and J genes are TRBV2 and TRBJ2-2; D remains ambiguous. The CDR3 has 15 residues. From germline, CDR1 is SNHLY and CDR2 FYNNEI. V lost 3 bases to trimming and J lost 2 bases, with 10 bases between them. The CDR3 nucleotides are TGTGCCAGCAGTGAGGTCCCCCCCAACACCGGGGAGCTGTTTTTT. Translating it yields CASSEVPPNTGELFF.

The J gene is TRBJ1-5, the V gene TRBV20-1; 7 positions match TRBD1. Germline loops: CDR1 DFQATT, CDR2 SNEGSKA (reference sequence). The CDR3 length is 14 residues. V lost 4 bases to trimming and J lost 5 bases; unmatched junction nucleotides: 8. DNA of the CDR3: TGCAGTGCTAAACGGGACAGTGAGTATCAGCCCCAGCATTTT. Encoded protein: CSAKRDSEYQPQHF.

This rearrangement joins TRBV5-1 to TRBJ1-4; no definite D call. The CDR3 totals 13 residues. Trimming stripped 4 bases from V and 4 bases from J, with 8 bases between. CDR1 SGHRS and CDR2 YFSETQ come from the germline V gene. CDR3: CASSVDGNEKLFF. CDR3 in DNA: TGCGCCAGCAGCGTGGACGGTAATGAAAAACTGTTTTTT.

This chain uses TRBV20-1 with TRBJ1-1, with D hard to call. Trimming left V 5 bases short and J 10 bases short, with 17 bases between. This CDR3 spans 12 amino acids. Germline V gene data show CDR1 as DFQATT and CDR2 as SNEGSKA (reference sequence). CDR3 DNA sequence: TGCAGTGCTTCCAGCCTTTCCGCGGGAGCTTTCTTT. Protein sequence: CSASSLSAGAFF.

The chain couples TRBV9 to TRBJ1-1; 7 nucleotides match TRBD1. Germline values: CDR1 SGDLS, CDR2 YYNGEE. With 3 bases clipped from V and 1 base from J, the junction kept 3 bases outside the gene matches. The CDR3 is made up of 14 amino acids. CDR3 sequence: CASSDQGENTEAFF. The DNA for the CDR3 is TGTGCCAGCAGCGACCAGGGGGAGAACACTGAAGCTTTCTTT.

The chain recombines TRBV7-2 with TRBJ2-2, with a weak D call TRBD1 (6 bases). The germline V gene has CDR1 SGHTA and CDR2 FQGNSA. V gave up 5 bases and J gave up 0 bases, with 10 bases separating them. This CDR3 spans 15 amino acids. CDR3 amino acids: CASSEGTPNTGELFF. CDR3 sequence (DNA): TGTGCCAGCAGCGAGGGGACACCGAACACCGGGGAGCTGTTTTTT.

The rearrangement joins TRBV5-4 to TRBJ2-7; D gene unclear. V gave up 4 bases and J gave up 0 bases, with 14 bases separating them. The CDR3 consists of 15 residues. Germline V lookup: CDR1 SGHNT, CDR2 YYREEE (reference sequence). The CDR3 reads CASSRPERASYEQYF. As DNA, the CDR3 is TGTGCCAGCAGCAGACCAGAGCGAGCCTCCTACGAGCAGTACTTC. The entire variable domain, with the rest obtained from reference TRBV5-4 and TRBJ2-7, is as follows: ETGVTQSPTHLIKTRGQQVTLRCSSQSGHNTVSWYQQALGQGPQFIFQYYREEENGRGNFPPRFSGLQFPNYSSELNVNALELDDSALYLCASSRPERASYEQYFGPGTRLTVT.

The chain couples TRBV20-1 to TRBJ2-7; 9 bases match TRBD2. CDR3 length equals 15 residues. Losses at the gene ends were 3 bases for V and 0 bases for J; bases not matched to a gene: 6. Germline V gene lookup returns CDR1 DFQATT and CDR2 SNEGSKA (reference sequence). The CDR3 protein is CSASLGSGGSYEQYF. As DNA, the CDR3 is TGCAGTGCTAGTCTGGGTAGCGGGGGCTCCTACGAGCAGTACTTC.

This chain joins TRBV10-3 and TRBJ2-1; D might be TRBD2 (6 bases). The germline V gene encodes CDR1 ENHRY and CDR2 SYGVKD. The CDR3 is 15 amino acids. With 9 bases removed from V and 0 bases from J, the gap between germline ends came to 15 bases. The CDR3 here is CAISSLALSYNEQFF. CDR3 DNA sequence: TGTGCCATATCAAGTCTAGCGCTCTCCTACAATGAGCAGTTCTTC.

In DNA form, the CDR3 reads TGTGCCAGCAGCTCAGATGGATGGGGCTACACCTTC. This codes for CASSSDGWGYTF. The J gene is TRBJ1-2, the V gene TRBV7-9; no clear D gene. In germline, CDR1 is SEHNR, CDR2 FQNEAQ (reference sequence). Trimming shortened V by 4 bases and J by 8 bases, and 11 bases separated the two germline ends. CDR3 length: 12 amino acids.

This chain links TRBV7-2 with TRBJ1-5; D is undetermined. The CDR3 contains 12 residues. Germline V gene lookup returns CDR1 SGHTA and CDR2 FQGNSA. The V and J ends lost 2 bases and 5 bases respectively, with 4 bases between them. The CDR3 DNA is TGTGCCAGCAGCTTAAATCATCAGCCCCAGCATTTT. This gives the protein CASSLNHQPQHF.

The chain employs TRBV10-3 and TRBJ2-7; maybe TRBD2 (6 bases). The CDR3 sequence is 12 residues long. With 8 bases removed from V and 3 bases from J, the gap between germline ends came to 11 bases. CDR1 ENHRY and CDR2 SYGVKD come from the germline V gene. This CDR3 is CAIGDSLYEQYF. CDR3 coding DNA: TGTGCCATCGGGGACTCACTCTACGAGCAGTACTTC.

The chain combines TRBV6-4 with TRBJ2-3, with TRBD1 matching over 11 bases. V lost 2 bases to trimming and J lost 1 base; unmatched junction nucleotides: 2. The CDR3 extends over 16 amino acids. Germline V lookup: CDR1 MRHNA, CDR2 SNTAGT. CDR3 nucleotide sequence: TGTGCCAGCAGTGACGGGACAGGGGGAGGCACAGATACGCAGTATTTT. It codes for CASSDGTGGGTDTQYF.

The chain joins TRBV5-6 to TRBJ2-5; D is unclear. This CDR3 has 12 residues. The ends were cut back, 6 bases at V and 4 bases at J, with 10 bases in the middle. In germline, CDR1 is SGHDT, CDR2 YYEEEE. The CDR3 reads CASTSVGETQYF. CDR3 in DNA: TGTGCCAGCACCTCCGTGGGAGAGACCCAGTACTTC.

The V gene is TRBV7-4, the J gene TRBJ1-6; D ambiguous. There are 15 residues in the CDR3. Germline loops: CDR1 SGHVT, CDR2 SQSDAQ. Trimming pared 5 bases from V and 4 bases from J, leaving 12 bases between. This CDR3 reads CASSPTGRYNSPLHF. The CDR3 nucleotides are TGTGCCAGCAGCCCCACTGGACGGTATAATTCACCCCTCCACTTT.

This clonotype was observed a handful of times. The V and J genes are TRBV7-3 and TRBJ1-2; no definite D call. The CDR3 extends over 16 amino acids. The V gene lost 2 bases and the J gene lost 6 bases, with 19 bases spanning the gap. Germline CDR1 SGHTA, CDR2 FQGTGA. The CDR3 DNA reads as TGTGCCAGCAGCTTAGGAAGGCCGCTTTTCCCTGATGGCTACACCTTC. Its protein is CASSLGRPLFPDGYTF.

This clonotype occurred a few times. The chain carries TRBV24-1 and TRBJ2-1, with D possibly matching TRBD1 (5 bases). Trimming pared 0 bases from V and 6 bases from J, leaving 11 bases between. Germline V gene data show CDR1 as KGHDR and CDR2 as SFDVKD. There are 15 residues in the CDR3. The CDR3 nucleotides are TGTGCCACCAGTGATTTGCGCAGGGTCGGCAATGAGCAGTTCTTC. Protein sequence: CATSDLRRVGNEQFF.